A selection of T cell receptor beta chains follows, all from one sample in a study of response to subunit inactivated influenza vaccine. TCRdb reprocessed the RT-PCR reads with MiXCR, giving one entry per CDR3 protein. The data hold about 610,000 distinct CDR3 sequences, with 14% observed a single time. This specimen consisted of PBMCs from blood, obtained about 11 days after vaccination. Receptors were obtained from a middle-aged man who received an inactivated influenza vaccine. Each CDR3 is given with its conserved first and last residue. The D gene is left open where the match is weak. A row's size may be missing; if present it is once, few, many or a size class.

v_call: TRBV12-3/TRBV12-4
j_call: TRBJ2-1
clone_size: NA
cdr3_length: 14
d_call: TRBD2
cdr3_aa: CASRRGDSYNEQFF
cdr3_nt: TGTGCCAGCAGACGGGGGGACTCCTACAATGAGCAGTTCTTC

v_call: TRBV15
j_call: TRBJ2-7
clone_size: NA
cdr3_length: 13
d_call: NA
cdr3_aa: CATSSGTLYEQYF
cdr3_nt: TGTGCCACCAGCAGCGGGACACTCTACGAGCAGTACTTC

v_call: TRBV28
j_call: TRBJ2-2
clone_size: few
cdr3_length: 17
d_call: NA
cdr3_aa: CASKGPGWTANTGELFF
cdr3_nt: TGTGCCAGCAAGGGGCCAGGGTGGACCGCAAACACCGGGGAGCTGTTTTTT

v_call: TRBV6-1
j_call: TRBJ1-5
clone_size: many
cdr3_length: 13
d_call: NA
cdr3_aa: CACRSGVGQPQHF
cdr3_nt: TGTGCCTGTCGGTCTGGCGTTGGTCAGCCCCAGCATTTT

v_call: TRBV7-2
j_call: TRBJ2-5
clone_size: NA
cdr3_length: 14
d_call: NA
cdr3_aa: CASSPTRGMETQYF
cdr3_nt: TGTGCCAGCAGCCCTACTCGGGGGATGGAGACCCAGTACTTC

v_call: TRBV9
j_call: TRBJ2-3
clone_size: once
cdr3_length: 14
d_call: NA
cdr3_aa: CASSVGGLEGTQYF
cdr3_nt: TGTGCCAGCAGCGTAGGAGGACTCGAGGGTACGCAGTATTTT

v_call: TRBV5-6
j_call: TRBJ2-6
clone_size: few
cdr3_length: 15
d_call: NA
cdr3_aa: CASKKLGSGANVLTF
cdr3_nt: TGTGCCAGCAAAAAACTAGGGTCTGGGGCCAACGTCCTGACTTTC

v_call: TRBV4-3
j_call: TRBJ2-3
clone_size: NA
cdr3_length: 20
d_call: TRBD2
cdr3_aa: CASSQEGAAGGSSGTDTQYF
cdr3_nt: TGCGCCAGCAGCCAAGAGGGGGCAGCGGGGGGTTCCAGTGGCACAGATACGCAGTATTTT

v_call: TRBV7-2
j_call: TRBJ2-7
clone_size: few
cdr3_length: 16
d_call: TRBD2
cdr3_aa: CASTLRSVAGGSEQYF
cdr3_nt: TGTGCCAGCACTCTGAGATCAGTGGCGGGAGGCAGCGAGCAGTACTTC

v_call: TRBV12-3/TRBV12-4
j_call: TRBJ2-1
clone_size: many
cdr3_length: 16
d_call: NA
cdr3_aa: CASSPLGLRVPNEQFF
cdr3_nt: TGTGCCAGCAGTCCCCTCGGACTTAGGGTGCCCAATGAGCAGTTCTTC

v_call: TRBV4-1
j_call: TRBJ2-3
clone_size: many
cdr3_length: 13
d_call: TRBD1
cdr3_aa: CASSPDRGHWQYF
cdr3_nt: TGCGCCAGCAGCCCCGACAGGGGGCATTGGCAGTATTTT

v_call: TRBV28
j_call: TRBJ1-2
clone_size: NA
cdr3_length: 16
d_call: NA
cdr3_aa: CASSSGSLTRNYGYTF
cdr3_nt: TGTGCCAGCAGTTCAGGATCCCTTACCCGTAACTATGGCTACACCTTC

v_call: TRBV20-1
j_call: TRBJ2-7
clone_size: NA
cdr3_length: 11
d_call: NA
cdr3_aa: CSARKDDEQYF
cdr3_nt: TGCAGTGCTAGAAAGGACGACGAGCAGTACTTC

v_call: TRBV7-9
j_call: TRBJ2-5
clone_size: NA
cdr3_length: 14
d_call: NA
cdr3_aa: CASSLRSGQETQYF
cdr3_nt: TGTGCCAGCAGCTTAAGGTCAGGGCAAGAGACCCAGTACTTC

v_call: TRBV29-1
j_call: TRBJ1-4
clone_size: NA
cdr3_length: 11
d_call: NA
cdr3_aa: CSALGGEKLFF
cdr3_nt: TGCAGCGCCCTCGGCGGCGAAAAACTGTTTTTT

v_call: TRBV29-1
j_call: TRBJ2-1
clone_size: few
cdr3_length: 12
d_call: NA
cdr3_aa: CSVDNRFNEQFF
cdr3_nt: TGCAGCGTTGACAACAGGTTCAATGAGCAGTTCTTC

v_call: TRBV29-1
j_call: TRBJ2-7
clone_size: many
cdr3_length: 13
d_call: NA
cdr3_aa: CSVEAGGGYEQYF
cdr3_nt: TGCAGCGTTGAAGCCGGCGGCGGCTACGAGCAGTACTTC

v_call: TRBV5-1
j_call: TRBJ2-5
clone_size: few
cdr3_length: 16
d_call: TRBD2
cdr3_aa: CASSLTLAGGQETQYF
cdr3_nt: TGCGCCAGCAGCTTGACCCTAGCGGGAGGGCAAGAGACCCAGTACTTC

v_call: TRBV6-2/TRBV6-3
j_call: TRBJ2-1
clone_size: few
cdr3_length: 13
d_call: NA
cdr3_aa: CASSYGLVNEQFF
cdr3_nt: TGTGCCAGCAGTTACGGGCTAGTCAATGAGCAGTTCTTC

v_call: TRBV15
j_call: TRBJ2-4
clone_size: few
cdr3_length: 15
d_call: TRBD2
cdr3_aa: CATSTMSGGDNIQYF
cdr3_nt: TGTGCCACCAGCACAATGAGCGGGGGGGATAACATTCAGTACTTC

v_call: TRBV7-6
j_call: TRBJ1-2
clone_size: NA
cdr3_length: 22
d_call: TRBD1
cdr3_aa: CASSLEFGTGKSGPVSLYGYTF
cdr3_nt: TGTGCCAGCAGCTTAGAGTTTGGGACAGGGAAAAGCGGGCCTGTGAGCCTCTATGGCTACACCTTC

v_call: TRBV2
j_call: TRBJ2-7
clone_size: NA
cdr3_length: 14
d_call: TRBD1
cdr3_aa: CASSEFTGGSEQYF
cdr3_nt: TGTGCCAGCAGTGAATTTACAGGGGGCAGCGAGCAGTACTTC

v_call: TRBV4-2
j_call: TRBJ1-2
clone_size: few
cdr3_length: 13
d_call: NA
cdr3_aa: CASSQDGSDGYTF
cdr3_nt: TGTGCCAGCAGCCAAGATGGGAGCGATGGCTACACCTTC

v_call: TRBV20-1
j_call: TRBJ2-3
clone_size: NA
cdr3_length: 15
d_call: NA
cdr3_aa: CSASRQAGLTDTQYF
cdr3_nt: TGCAGTGCTTCGAGACAGGCCGGCCTAACGGATACGCAGTATTTT

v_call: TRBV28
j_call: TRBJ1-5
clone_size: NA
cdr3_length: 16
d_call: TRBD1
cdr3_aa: CASSASGTGGIQPQHF
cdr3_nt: TGTGCCAGCAGTGCATCCGGGACAGGGGGTATTCAGCCCCAGCATTTT

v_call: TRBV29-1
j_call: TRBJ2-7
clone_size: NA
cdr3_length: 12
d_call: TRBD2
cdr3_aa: CSVEGLAGRRYF
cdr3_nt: TGCAGCGTTGAGGGACTAGCGGGGAGGAGGTACTTC

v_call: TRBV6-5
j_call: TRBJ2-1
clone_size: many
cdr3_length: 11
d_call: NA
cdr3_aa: CASSYSNEQFF
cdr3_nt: TGTGCCAGCAGTTACTCGAATGAGCAGTTCTTC

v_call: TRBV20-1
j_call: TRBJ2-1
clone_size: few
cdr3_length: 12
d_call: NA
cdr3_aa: CSAQAAYNEQFF
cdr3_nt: TGCAGTGCCCAAGCTGCATACAATGAGCAGTTCTTC

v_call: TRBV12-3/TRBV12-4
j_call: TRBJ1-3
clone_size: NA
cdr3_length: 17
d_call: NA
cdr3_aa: CASSLRVDGFSGNTIYF
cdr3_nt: TGTGCCAGCAGTCTTAGGGTAGACGGATTCTCTGGAAACACCATATATTTT

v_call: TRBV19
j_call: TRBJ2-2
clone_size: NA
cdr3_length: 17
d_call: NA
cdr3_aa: CASQYRRPSRGTGELFF
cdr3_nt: TGTGCCAGCCAGTATCGGAGACCCTCCAGGGGCACCGGGGAGCTGTTTTTT

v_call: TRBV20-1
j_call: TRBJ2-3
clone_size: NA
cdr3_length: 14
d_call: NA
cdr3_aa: CSASERTSTDTQYF
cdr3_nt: TGCAGTGCTAGTGAGCGAACTAGCACAGATACGCAGTATTTT

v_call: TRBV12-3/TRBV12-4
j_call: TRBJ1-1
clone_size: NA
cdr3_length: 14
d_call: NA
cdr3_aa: CASIIGQINTEAFF
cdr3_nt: TGTGCCAGCATCATAGGGCAGATAAACACTGAAGCTTTCTTT

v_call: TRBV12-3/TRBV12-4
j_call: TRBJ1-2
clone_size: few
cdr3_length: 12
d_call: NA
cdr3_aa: CASSLFGGDSTF
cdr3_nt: TGTGCCAGCAGTTTATTTGGGGGCGACAGCACCTTC

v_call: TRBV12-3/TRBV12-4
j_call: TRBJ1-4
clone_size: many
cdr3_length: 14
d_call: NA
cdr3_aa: CASRTGLPNEKLFF
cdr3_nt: TGTGCCAGCAGAACGGGACTTCCTAATGAAAAACTGTTTTTT

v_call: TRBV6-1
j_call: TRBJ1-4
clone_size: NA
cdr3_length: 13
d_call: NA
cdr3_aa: CASLAPTNEKLFF
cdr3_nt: TGTGCCAGCCTGGCCCCAACTAATGAAAAACTGTTTTTT

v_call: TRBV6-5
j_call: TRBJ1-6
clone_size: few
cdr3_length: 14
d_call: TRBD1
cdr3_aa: CASSSTGVNSPLHF
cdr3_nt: TGTGCCAGCAGTTCAACAGGGGTTAATTCACCCCTCCACTTT

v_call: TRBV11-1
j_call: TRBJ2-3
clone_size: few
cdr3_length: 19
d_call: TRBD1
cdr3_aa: CASSGNRDRGRWRGGTQYF
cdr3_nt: TGTGCCAGCAGCGGAAACCGGGACAGGGGCCGCTGGAGAGGCGGTACGCAGTATTTT

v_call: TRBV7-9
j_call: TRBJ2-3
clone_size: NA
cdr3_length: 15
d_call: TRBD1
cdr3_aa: CASSVDRGWTDTQYF
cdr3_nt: TGTGCCAGCAGCGTGGACAGGGGGTGGACAGATACGCAGTATTTT

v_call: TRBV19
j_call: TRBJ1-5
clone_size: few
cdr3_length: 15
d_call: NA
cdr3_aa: CASRTLGTGPQPQHF
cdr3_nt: TGTGCCAGTAGAACTCTCGGCACAGGGCCTCAGCCCCAGCATTTT

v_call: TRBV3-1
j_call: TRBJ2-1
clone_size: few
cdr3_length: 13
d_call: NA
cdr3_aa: CASTDPGSNEQFF
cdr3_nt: TGTGCCAGCACCGACCCCGGCAGCAATGAGCAGTTCTTC

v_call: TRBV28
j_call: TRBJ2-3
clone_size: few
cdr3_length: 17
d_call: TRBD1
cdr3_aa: CASRETGGWLISVTQYF
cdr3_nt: TGTGCCAGCAGGGAGACAGGGGGCTGGCTAATAAGTGTTACGCAGTATTTT

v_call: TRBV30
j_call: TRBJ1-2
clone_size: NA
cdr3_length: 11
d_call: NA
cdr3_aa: CAWSVDYGYTF
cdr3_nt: TGTGCCTGGAGTGTCGACTATGGCTACACCTTC

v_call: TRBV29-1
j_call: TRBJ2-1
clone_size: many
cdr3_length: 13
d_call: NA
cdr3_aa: CSVEDRDYNEQFF
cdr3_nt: TGCAGCGTTGAAGACAGAGACTACAATGAGCAGTTCTTC

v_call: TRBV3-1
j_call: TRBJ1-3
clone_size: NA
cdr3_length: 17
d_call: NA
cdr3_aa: CASSQVLKRTSGNTIYF
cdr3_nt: TGTGCCAGCAGCCAAGTCTTAAAACGGACGTCTGGAAACACCATATATTTT

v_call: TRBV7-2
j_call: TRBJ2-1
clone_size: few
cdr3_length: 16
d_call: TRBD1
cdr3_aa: CASSLSTGGADNEQFF
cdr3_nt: TGTGCCAGCAGCTTATCGACAGGGGGCGCCGACAATGAGCAGTTCTTC

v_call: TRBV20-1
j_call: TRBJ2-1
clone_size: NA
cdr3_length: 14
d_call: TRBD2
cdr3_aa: CRVVRASGYNEQFF
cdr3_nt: TGCAGAGTAGTTAGGGCTAGCGGGTACAATGAGCAGTTCTTC

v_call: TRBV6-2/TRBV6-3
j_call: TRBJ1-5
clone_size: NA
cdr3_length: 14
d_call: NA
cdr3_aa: CASTMTAPRGSQHF
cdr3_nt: TGTGCCAGCACCATGACAGCCCCGAGGGGGAGCCAGCATTTT

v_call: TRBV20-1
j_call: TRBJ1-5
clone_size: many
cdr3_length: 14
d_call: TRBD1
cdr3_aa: CSARGQGGNQPQHF
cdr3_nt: TGCAGTGCCCGGGGACAGGGTGGCAATCAGCCCCAGCATTTT

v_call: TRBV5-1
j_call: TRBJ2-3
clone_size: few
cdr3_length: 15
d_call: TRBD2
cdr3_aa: CASSPGLAGEGTQYF
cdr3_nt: TGCGCCAGCAGCCCGGGACTAGCGGGAGAAGGTACGCAGTATTTT

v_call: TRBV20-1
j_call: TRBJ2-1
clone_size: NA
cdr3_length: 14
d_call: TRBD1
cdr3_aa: CSATGTGAYNEQFF
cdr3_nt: TGCAGTGCTACCGGGACAGGGGCTTACAATGAGCAGTTCTTC

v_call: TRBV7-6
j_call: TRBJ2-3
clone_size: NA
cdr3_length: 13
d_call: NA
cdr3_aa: CASRSDSSDTQYF
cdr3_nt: TGTGCCAGCAGATCGGACAGTAGTGATACGCAGTATTTT

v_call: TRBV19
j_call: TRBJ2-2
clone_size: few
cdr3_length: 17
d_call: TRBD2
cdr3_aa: CASSARTSGSITGELFF
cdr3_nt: TGTGCCAGTAGTGCCCGGACTAGCGGGAGCATCACCGGGGAGCTGTTTTTT

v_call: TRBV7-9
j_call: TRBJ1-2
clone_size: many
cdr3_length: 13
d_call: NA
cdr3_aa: CASSLPVLYGYTF
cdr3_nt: TGTGCCAGCAGCCTCCCAGTCTTATATGGCTACACCTTC

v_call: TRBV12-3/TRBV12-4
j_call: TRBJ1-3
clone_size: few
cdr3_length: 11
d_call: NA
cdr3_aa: CASRNGNTIYF
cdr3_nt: TGTGCCAGCCGTAATGGAAACACCATATATTTT

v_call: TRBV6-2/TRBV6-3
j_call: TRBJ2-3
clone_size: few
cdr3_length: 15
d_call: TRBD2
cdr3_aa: CASKDGGAGTDTQYF
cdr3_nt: TGTGCCAGCAAAGACGGGGGGGCCGGCACAGATACGCAGTATTTT

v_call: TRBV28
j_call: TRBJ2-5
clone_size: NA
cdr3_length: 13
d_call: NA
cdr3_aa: CASSLNLVETQYF
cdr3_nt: TGTGCCAGCAGCCTTAACTTAGTAGAGACCCAGTACTTC